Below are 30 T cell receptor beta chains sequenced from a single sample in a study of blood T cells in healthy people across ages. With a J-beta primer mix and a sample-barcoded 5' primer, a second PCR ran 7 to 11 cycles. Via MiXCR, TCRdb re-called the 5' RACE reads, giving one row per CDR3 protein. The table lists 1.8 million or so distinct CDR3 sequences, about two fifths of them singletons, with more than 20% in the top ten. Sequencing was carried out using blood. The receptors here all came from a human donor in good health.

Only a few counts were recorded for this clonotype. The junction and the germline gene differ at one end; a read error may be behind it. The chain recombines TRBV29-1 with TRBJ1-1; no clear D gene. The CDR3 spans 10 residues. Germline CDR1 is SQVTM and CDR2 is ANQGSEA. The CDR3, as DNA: TGCGGCGTTGGGCCTGAAGAAGCTTTCTTT. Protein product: CGVGPEEAFF.

The CDR3 DNA sequence: TGTGCCATCCTGCCGGGGGATTTTGCAGATACGCAGTATTTT. This sequence encodes CAILPGDFADTQYF. V is TRBV10-3 and J is TRBJ2-3; a weak D match, TRBD2 (6 bases). The V gene lost 8 bases and the J gene lost 4 bases, with 16 bases spanning the gap. The germline gives CDR1 ENHRY, CDR2 SYGVKD. CDR3 length equals 14 residues.

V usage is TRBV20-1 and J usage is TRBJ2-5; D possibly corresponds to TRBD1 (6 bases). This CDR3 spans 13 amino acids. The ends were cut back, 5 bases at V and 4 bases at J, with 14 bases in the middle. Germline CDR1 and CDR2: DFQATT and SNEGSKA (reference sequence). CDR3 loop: CSALTEGVETQYF. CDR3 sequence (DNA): TGCAGTGCTTTAACAGAGGGGGTAGAGACCCAGTACTTC.

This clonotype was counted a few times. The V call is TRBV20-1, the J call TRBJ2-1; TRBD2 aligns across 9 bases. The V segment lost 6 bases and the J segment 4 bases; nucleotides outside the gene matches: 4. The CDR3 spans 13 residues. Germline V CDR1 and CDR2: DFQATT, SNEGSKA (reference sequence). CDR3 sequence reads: CSAAGGSYNEQFF. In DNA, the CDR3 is TGCAGTGCAGCGGGGGGATCTTACAATGAGCAGTTCTTC.

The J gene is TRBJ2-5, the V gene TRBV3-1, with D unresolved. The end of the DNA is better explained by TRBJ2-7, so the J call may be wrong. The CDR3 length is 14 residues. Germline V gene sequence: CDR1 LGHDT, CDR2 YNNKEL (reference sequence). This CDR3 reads CASSQGPTAYEQYF. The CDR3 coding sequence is TGTGCCAGCAGCCAGGGTCCTACGGCCTACGAGCAGTACTTC.

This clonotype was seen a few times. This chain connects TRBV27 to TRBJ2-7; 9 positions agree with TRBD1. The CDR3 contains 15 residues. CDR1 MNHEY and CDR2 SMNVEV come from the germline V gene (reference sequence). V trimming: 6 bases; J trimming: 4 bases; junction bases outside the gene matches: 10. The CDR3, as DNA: TGTGCCAGCAGGACCACCGGGACAGGGCTTTACGAGCAGTACTTC. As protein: CASRTTGTGLYEQYF.

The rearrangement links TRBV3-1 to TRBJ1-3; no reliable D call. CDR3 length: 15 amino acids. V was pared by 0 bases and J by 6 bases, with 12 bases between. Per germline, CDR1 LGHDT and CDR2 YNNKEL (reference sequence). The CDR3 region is CASSQDWSGENTIYF. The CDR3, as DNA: TGTGCCAGCAGCCAAGATTGGTCGGGAGAAAACACCATATATTTT. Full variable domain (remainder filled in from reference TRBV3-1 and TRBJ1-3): DTAVSQTPKYLVTQMGNDKSIKCEQNLGHDTMYWYKQDSKKFLKIMFSYNNKELIINETVPNRFSPKSPDKAHLNLHINSLELGDSAVYFCASSQDWSGENTIYFGEGSWLTVV.

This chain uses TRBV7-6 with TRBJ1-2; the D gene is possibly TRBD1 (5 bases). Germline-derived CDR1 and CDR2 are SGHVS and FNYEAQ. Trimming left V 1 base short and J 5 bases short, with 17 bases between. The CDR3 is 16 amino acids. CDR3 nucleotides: TGTGCCAGCAGCTTAGACGCGACAGAGGACCTATATGGCTACACCTTC. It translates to CASSLDATEDLYGYTF.

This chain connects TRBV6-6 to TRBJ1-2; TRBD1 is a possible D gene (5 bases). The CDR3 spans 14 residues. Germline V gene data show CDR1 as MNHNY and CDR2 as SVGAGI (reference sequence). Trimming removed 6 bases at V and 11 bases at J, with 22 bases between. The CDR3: CASSLGQDPSLYTF. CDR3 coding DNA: TGTGCCAGCAGCCTGGGGCAGGACCCTTCTCTGTACACCTTC.

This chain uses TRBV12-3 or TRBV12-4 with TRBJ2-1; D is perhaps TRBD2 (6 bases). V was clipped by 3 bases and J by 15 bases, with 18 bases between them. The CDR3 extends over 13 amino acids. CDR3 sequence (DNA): TGTGCCAGCAGTTTTGGGGTGCGGGATCAGCGGTTCTTC. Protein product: CASSFGVRDQRFF.

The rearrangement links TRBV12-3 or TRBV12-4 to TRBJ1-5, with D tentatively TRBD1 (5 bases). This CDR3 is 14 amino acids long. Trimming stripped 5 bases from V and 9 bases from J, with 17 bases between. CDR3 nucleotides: TGTGCCAGCAGTCCAGGGACGGCGGCTGGGCCCCAGCATTTT. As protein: CASSPGTAAGPQHF.

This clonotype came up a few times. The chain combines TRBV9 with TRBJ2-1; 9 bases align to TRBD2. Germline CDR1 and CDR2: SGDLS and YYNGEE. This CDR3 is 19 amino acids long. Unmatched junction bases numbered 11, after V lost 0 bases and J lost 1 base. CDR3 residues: CASSVEPSGADFSYNEQFF. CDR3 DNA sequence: TGTGCCAGCAGCGTAGAACCTAGCGGGGCGGACTTTTCCTACAATGAGCAGTTCTTC.

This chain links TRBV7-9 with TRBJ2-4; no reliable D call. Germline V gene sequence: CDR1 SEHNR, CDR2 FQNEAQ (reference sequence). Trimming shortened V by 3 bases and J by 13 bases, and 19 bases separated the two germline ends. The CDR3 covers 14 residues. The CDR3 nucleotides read TGTGCCAGCAGCTTTGTAGAAAGAGGTGGAGAGCAGTACTTC. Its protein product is CASSFVERGGEQYF.

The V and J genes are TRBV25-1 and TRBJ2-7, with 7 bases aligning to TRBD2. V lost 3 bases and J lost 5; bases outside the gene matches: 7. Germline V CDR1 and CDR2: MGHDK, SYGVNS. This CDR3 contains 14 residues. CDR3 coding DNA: TGTGCCAGCAGTGATTGGGGGGGGGACCACGAGCAGTACTTC. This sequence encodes CASSDWGGDHEQYF.

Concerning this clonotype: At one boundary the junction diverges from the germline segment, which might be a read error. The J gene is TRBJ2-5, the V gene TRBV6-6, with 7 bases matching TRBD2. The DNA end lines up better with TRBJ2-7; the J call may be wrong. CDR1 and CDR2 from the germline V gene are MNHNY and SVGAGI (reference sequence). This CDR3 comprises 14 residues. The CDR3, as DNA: TGTGTCAGCAGCGCCCCGGGAGGCGACTACGAGCAGTACTTC. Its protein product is CVSSAPGGDYEQYF.

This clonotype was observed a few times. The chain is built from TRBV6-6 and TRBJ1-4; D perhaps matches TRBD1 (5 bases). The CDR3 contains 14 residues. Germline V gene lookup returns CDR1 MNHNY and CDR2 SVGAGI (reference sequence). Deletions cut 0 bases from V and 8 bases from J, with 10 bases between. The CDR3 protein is CASSYSGTDEKLFF. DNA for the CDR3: TGTGCCAGCAGTTACTCGGGGACCGACGAAAAACTGTTTTTT.

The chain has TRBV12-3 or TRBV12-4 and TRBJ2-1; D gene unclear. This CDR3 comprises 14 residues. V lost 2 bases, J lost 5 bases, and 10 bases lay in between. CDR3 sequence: CASSLSGTHNEQFF. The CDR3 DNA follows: TGTGCCAGCAGTTTATCGGGTACCCACAATGAGCAGTTCTTC.

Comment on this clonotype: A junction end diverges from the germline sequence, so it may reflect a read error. The DNA for the CDR3 is TGCGGTGCTAGATCCGCGACAGGGCGCGGGGAGGCCCAGTACTTC. The encoded protein is CGARSATGRGEAQYF. This chain uses TRBV20-1 with TRBJ2-7, with a possible D match to TRBD1 (7 bases). In germline, CDR1 is DFQATT, CDR2 SNEGSKA (reference sequence). This CDR3 is built from 15 residues.

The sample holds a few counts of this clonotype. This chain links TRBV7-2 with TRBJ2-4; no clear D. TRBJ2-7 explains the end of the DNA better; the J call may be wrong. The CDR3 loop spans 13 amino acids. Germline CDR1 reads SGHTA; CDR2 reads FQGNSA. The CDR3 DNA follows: TGTGCCAGCAGCTTAGCTTATGAGGTCGAGCAGTACTTC. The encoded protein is CASSLAYEVEQYF.

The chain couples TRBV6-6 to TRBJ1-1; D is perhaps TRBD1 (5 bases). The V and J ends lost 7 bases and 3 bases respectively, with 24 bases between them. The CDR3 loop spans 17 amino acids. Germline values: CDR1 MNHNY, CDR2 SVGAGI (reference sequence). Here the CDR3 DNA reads TGTGCCAGCACCCAAGGACACTTGGACCGTAGTGACACTGAAGCTTTCTTT. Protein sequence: CASTQGHLDRSDTEAFF.

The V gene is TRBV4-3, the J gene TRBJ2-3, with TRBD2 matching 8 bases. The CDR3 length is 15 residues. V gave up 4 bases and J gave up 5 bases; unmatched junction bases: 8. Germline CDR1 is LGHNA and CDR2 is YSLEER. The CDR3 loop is CASSRSGGEGDTQYF. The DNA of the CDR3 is TGCGCCAGCAGCCGCTCCGGGGGGGAGGGAGATACGCAGTATTTT.

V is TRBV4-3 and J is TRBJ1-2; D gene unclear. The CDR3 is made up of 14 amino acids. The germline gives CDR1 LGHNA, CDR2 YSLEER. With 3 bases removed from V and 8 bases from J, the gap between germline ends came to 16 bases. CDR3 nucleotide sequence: TGCGCCAGCAGCCAGGTGGAGGGAATGGGGGGCTACACCTTC. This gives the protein CASSQVEGMGGYTF.

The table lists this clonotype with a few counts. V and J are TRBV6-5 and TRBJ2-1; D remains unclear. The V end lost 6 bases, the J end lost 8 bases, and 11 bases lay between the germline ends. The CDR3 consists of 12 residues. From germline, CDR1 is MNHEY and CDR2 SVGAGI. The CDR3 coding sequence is TGTGCCAGCAGCCCTAGGATTGATGAGCAGTTCTTC. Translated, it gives CASSPRIDEQFF.

The CDR3 DNA follows: TGTGCCTGGAGTTCCCCTCCACCCACTGCGGGGGATCAGCCCCAGCATTTT. This codes for CAWSSPPPTAGDQPQHF. The rearrangement joins TRBV30 to TRBJ1-5, with a weak D call TRBD1 (5 bases). The CDR3 totals 17 residues. Per the germline V gene, CDR1 is GTSNPN and CDR2 is SVGIG (reference sequence). V was clipped by 2 bases and J by 5 bases, with 22 bases between them.

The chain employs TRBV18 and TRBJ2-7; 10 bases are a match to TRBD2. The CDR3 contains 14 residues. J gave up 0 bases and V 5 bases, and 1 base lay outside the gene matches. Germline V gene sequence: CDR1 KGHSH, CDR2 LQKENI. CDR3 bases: TGTGCCAGCTCAACTAGCGGGAACTCCTACGAGCAGTACTTC. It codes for CASSTSGNSYEQYF.

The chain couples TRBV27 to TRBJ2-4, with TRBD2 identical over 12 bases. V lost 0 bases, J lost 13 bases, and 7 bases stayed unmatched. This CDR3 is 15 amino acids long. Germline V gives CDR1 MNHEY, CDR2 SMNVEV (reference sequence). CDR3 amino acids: CASSLSWTSGKEQYF. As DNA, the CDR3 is TGTGCCAGCAGTTTATCGTGGACTAGCGGGAAAGAGCAGTACTTC.

CDR3 sequence reads: CSAPKDPGTDEAFF. For the CDR3, the DNA is TGCAGTGCTCCCAAAGACCCTGGGACAGATGAAGCTTTCTTT. The chain has TRBV20-1 and TRBJ1-1; TRBD1 matches at 7 bases. This CDR3 spans 14 amino acids. Germline CDR1 and CDR2: DFQATT and SNEGSKA (reference sequence). V dropped 5 bases and J dropped 7; count of bases not matched to a gene: 13.

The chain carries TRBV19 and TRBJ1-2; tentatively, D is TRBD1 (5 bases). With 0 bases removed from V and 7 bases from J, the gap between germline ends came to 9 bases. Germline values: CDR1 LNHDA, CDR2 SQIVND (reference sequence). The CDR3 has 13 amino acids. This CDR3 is CASSIDIRGGYTF. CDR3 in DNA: TGTGCCAGTAGTATAGATATTAGGGGTGGCTACACCTTC.

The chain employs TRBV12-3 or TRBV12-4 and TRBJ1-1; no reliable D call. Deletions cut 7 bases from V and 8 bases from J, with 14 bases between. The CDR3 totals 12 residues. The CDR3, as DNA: TGTGCCAGCACCCGAGCGTTTACAGAAGCTTTCTTT. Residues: CASTRAFTEAFF.

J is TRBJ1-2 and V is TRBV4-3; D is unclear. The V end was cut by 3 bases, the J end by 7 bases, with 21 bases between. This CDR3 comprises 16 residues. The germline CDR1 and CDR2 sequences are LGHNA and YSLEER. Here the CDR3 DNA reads TGCGCCAGCAGCCATGCTTCAGGCATGGCAGTATGTGGCTACACCTTC. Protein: CASSHASGMAVCGYTF.